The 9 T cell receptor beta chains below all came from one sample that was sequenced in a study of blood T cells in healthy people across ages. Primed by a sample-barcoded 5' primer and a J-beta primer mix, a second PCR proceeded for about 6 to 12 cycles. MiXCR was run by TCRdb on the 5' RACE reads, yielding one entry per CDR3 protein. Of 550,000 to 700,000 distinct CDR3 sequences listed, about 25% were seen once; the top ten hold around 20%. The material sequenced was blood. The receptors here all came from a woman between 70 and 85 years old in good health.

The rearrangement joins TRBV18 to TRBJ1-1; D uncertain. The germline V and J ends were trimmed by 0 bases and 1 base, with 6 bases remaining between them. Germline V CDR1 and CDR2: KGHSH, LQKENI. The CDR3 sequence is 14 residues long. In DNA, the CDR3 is TGTGCCAGCTCACCACCCCCGGCGAACACTGAAGCTTTCTTT. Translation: CASSPPPANTEAFF.

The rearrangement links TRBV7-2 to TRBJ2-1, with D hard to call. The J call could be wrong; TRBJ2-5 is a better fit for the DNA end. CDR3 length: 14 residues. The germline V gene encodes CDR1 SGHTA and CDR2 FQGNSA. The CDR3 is CASSSSAKQETQYF. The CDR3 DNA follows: TGTGCCAGCAGCTCTTCAGCGAAACAAGAGACCCAGTACTTC.

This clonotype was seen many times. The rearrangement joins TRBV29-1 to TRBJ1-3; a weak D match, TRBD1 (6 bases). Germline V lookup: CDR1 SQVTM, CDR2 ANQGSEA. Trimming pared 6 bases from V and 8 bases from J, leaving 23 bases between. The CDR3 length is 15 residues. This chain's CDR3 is CSVHGEAGDWDTIYF. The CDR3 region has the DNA TGCAGCGTGCATGGGGAGGCAGGGGATTGGGACACCATATATTTT.

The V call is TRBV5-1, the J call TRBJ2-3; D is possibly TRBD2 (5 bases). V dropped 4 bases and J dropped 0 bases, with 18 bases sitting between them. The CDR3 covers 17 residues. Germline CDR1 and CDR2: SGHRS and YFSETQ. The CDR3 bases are TGCGCCAGCAGCCCTGGGAGCGCAGAGTACAGCACAGATACGCAGTATTTT. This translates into CASSPGSAEYSTDTQYF.

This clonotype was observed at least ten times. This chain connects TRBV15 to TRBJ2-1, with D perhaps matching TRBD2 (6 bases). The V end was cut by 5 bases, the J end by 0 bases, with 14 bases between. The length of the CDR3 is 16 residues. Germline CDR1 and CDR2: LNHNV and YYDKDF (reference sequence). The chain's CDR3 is CATSSGGVLSYNEQFF. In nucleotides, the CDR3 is TGTGCCACCAGCTCTGGCGGGGTTCTCTCCTACAATGAGCAGTTCTTC.

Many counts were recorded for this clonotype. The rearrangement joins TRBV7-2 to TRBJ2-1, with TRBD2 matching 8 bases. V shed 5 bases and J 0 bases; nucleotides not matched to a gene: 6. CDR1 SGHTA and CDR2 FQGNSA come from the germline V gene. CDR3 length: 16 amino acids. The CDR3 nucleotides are TGTGCCAGCAGCCCCCGGGGGGGGAGCTCCTACAATGAGCAGTTCTTC. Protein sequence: CASSPRGGSSYNEQFF.

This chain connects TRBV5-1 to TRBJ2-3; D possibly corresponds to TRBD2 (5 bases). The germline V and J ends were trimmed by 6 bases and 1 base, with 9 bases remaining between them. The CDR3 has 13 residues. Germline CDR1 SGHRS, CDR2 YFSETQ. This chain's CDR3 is CASNSGGTDTQYF. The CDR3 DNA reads TGCGCCAGCAACAGCGGAGGCACAGATACGCAGTATTTT.

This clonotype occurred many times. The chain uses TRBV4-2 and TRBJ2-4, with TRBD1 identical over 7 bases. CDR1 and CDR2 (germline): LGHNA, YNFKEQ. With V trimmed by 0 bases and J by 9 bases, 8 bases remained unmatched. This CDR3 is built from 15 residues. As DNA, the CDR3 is TGTGCCAGCAGCCAAGATCAGGAAGGGGGCAGCATTCAGTACTTC. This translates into CASSQDQEGGSIQYF.

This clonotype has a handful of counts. CDR3 sequence (DNA): TGTGCCAGCAGTGAATATCCTTACTATGGCTACACCTTC. It codes for CASSEYPYYGYTF. The chain employs TRBV2 and TRBJ1-2; D gene ambiguous. The CDR3 spans 13 residues. V lost 2 bases, J lost 3 bases, and 7 bases lay in between. Germline CDR1 is SNHLY and CDR2 is FYNNEI.